Listed below are T cell receptor beta chains from one sample, sequenced in a study of CD8 T cells in Susac syndrome. TCRdb re-called the immunoSEQ multiplex PCR reads with MiXCR, one entry per CDR3 protein. The sample holds tens of thousands of distinct CDR3 sequences, around 94% seen once. Sequencing was done on a sample of CD4+ T cells from PBMCs. Receptors were obtained from a human donor with Susac syndrome. Both conserved end residues are part of each CDR3. A D gene is named only where the DNA matches it firmly. Clone size is shown for a subset of rows, as once, few, many or a class of expanded clone.

size: NA; V: TRBV29-1; D: NA; J: TRBJ2-7; DNA: TGCAGCGTTGTCGCGGGCTCCTACGAGCAGTACTTC; CDR3: CSVVAGSYEQYF
size: NA; V: TRBV4-3; D: NA; J: TRBJ2-7; DNA: TGCGCCAGCAGCCAGTCGCACAGCGCCTCCTACGAGCAGTACTTC; CDR3: CASSQSHSASYEQYF
size: few; V: TRBV7-9; D: NA; J: TRBJ2-4; DNA: TGTGCCAGCAGGGGAGGAGAAAACATTCAGTACTTC; CDR3: CASRGGENIQYF
size: NA; V: TRBV12-3/TRBV12-4; D: TRBD2; J: TRBJ2-1; DNA: TGTGCCAGCAGTCCCTCCTGGAGCGGGGGTGGGAATGAGCAGTTCTTC; CDR3: CASSPSWSGGGNEQFF
size: NA; V: TRBV7-8; D: TRBD1; J: TRBJ1-3; DNA: TGTGCCAGCAGCGACACGACAGGGACTGGAAACACCATATATTTT; CDR3: CASSDTTGTGNTIYF
size: NA; V: TRBV2; D: NA; J: TRBJ1-3; DNA: TGTGCCAGCAGTCTAAGGGCCGTGAACACCATATATTTT; CDR3: CASSLRAVNTIYF
size: NA; V: TRBV12-5; D: NA; J: TRBJ1-1; DNA: TGTGCTAGTGGTTCGAACAGGGCTAATGAAGCTTTCTTT; CDR3: CASGSNRANEAFF
size: NA; V: TRBV9; D: NA; J: TRBJ1-6; DNA: TGTGCCAGCAGCGTAGTACCCGGGGGAACAGGGATGCTGAATTCACCCCTCCACTTT; CDR3: CASSVVPGGTGMLNSPLHF
size: NA; V: TRBV24-1; D: NA; J: TRBJ1-1; DNA: TGTGCCACCAGTGACCCGCGGGGAGGAAACACTGAAGCTTTCTTT; CDR3: CATSDPRGGNTEAFF
size: NA; V: TRBV30; D: NA; J: TRBJ2-7; DNA: TGTGCCTGGAGTAACAGGGCCGAGCAGTACTTC; CDR3: CAWSNRAEQYF